The 10 T cell receptor beta chains below come from one sample, sequenced in a study of T-cell reconstitution after alpha-beta-depleted transplantation in children. The TCRbeta library was prepared with unique molecular identifiers. A single record per CDR3 protein comes from TCRdb applying MiXCR to the PCR reads. Among hundreds of thousands of distinct CDR3 sequences listed, 8% to 9.5% were seen once. Sequenced here: PBMCs from the stem cell graft donor, sampled from the stem cell graft. All receptors come from a human donor who donated a stem cell graft to a child with acute lymphoblastic leukemia.

This clonotype was recorded at least ten times. CDR3 residues: CASSIEATAGTEAFF. The CDR3 DNA sequence: TGTGCCAGTAGTATAGAGGCGACAGCGGGAACTGAAGCTTTCTTT. This chain connects TRBV19 to TRBJ1-1; tentative D call: TRBD1 (5 bases). The CDR3 totals 15 residues. Germline CDR1 LNHDA, CDR2 SQIVND (reference sequence). Trimming left V 0 bases short and J 5 bases short, with 13 bases between.

V usage is TRBV12-3 or TRBV12-4 and J usage is TRBJ2-1; tentative D call: TRBD1 (5 bases). The CDR3 spans 14 residues. V gave up 3 bases and J gave up 5 bases, with 11 bases separating them. The chain's CDR3 is CASSFRVRDNEQFF. CDR3 sequence (DNA): TGTGCCAGCAGTTTCAGGGTGCGAGACAATGAGCAGTTCTTC.

The sample holds many counts of this clonotype. The CDR3 region has the DNA TGTGCCAGCAGTCCCCCTGCGGCCTCGGGGACTAATTCACCCCTCCACTTT. Protein: CASSPPAASGTNSPLHF. This rearrangement joins TRBV12-3 or TRBV12-4 to TRBJ1-6; a weak D match, TRBD1 (5 bases). Trimming removed 5 bases from V and 6 bases from J, with 20 bases in between. CDR3 length equals 17 residues.

At least ten counts were recorded for this clonotype. CDR3 sequence reads: CASSLSTGGDTQYF. The CDR3 nucleotides are TGCGCCAGCAGTCTTAGTACAGGGGGAGATACGCAGTATTTT. V gene TRBV5-1 combines with J gene TRBJ2-3; 8 bases line up with TRBD1. V lost 5 bases, J lost 5 bases, and 7 bases stayed unmatched. CDR3 size: 14 residues. Germline V gives CDR1 SGHRS, CDR2 YFSETQ.

This clonotype has at least ten counts. The rearrangement links TRBV10-2 to TRBJ2-3, with a weak D call TRBD1 (5 bases). V lost 1 base and J lost 3, with 20 bases in between. The CDR3 runs to 18 residues. Per the germline V gene, CDR1 is WSHSY and CDR2 is SAAADI. CDR3 coding DNA: TGCGCCAGCAGTGAGTTGCCCATACTTGGGGCCCTTACAGATACGCAGTATTTT. Protein: CASSELPILGALTDTQYF.

This clonotype was seen ten or more times. The V call is TRBV6-2 or TRBV6-3, the J call TRBJ2-7, with TRBD1 matching 7 bases. The germline CDR1 and CDR2 sequences are MNHEY and SVGEGT. J lost 2 bases, V lost 6 bases, and 1 base had no gene match. The CDR3 consists of 12 residues. In DNA form, the CDR3 reads TGTGCCAGCAGCGACAGGGCCTACGAGCAGTACTTC. It translates to CASSDRAYEQYF.

This clonotype came up a few times. The V call is TRBV19, the J call TRBJ2-7; 8 positions match TRBD1. V lost 3 bases and J lost 2; bases outside the gene matches: 6. The CDR3 runs to 15 residues. From germline, CDR1 is LNHDA and CDR2 SQIVND (reference sequence). The CDR3 nucleotides read TGTGCCAGTAGTATCGGTCCAGGGGGCACCTACGAGCAGTACTTC. It codes for CASSIGPGGTYEQYF.

This clonotype was seen repeatedly, ten times or more. The genes are TRBV27 and TRBJ2-1, with D unclear. The CDR3 contains 13 residues. V lost 6 bases and J 6 bases, leaving 12 bases between the germline ends. Germline lookup yields CDR1 MNHEY and CDR2 SMNVEV (reference sequence). The CDR3 reads CASRGWVINEQFF. Here the CDR3 DNA reads TGTGCCAGCAGGGGGTGGGTCATCAATGAGCAGTTCTTC.

This clonotype showed up many times. The chain joins TRBV7-8 to TRBJ2-1; D not certain. Germline CDR1 reads SGHVS; CDR2 reads FQNEAQ. There are 11 residues in the CDR3. The V and J ends lost 3 bases and 8 bases respectively, with 5 bases between them. CDR3 DNA sequence: TGTGCCAGCAGCTTGTCGGATGAGCAGTTCTTC. Protein: CASSLSDEQFF.

In its sample, this clonotype was seen a few times. The chain combines TRBV24-1 with TRBJ1-5, with D possibly matching TRBD1 (6 bases). V was pared by 4 bases and J by 2 bases, with 11 bases between. This CDR3 is built from 15 residues. CDR1 and CDR2 (germline): KGHDR, SFDVKD. As DNA, the CDR3 is TGTGCCACCAGTGAAAGCAGGGGACGCAATCAGCCCCAGCATTTT. This codes for CATSESRGRNQPQHF.